This T cell receptor beta chain was identified in a study of shared T cell receptors in the human thymus. Trimming removed 1 base at V and 4 bases at J, with 7 bases between. The germline gives CDR1 LNHDA, CDR2 SQIVND (reference sequence). The CDR3 runs to 14 residues. Data came from immunoSEQ multiplex PCR; TCRdb stores just in-frame clones and leaves some out. The table records over 450,000 clones, approximately 80% of them present only once. The same data also went into a second study, on human thymus T cells. In that study: Donors were healthy Finnish babies undergoing corrective operations for congenital heart defects. Corrective heart surgery yielded the resections from which the thymus tissue came.

The chain links TRBV19 to TRBJ2-2; possibly TRBD1 for D (5 bases). This sequence originates from a boy under two years old with a congenital heart defect. Material: thymocytes. CDR3 in amino acids: CASSIGQGTGELFF. The CDR3 bases are TGTGCCAGTAGTATAGGTCAGGGCACCGGGGAGCTGTTTTTT.